A selection of T cell receptor beta chains follows, all from one sample in a study of control samples from healthy donors and cancer patients. TCRdb's copy holds only in-frame clones and misses some; the assay was immunoSEQ multiplex PCR. The repertoire holds about 140,000 clones, with 85% to 90% as singletons. Sequenced sample: blood. These receptors were obtained from a man younger than 35 in good health. Each CDR3 is given with its conserved first and last residue. A D gene is named only where the DNA matches it firmly. A clone size is listed for some rows: how often the clone was seen (once, few, many), or a class if it is expanded.

v_call	clone_size	j_call	d_call	cdr3_length	cdr3_aa	cdr3_nt
TRBV5-6	once	TRBJ1-2	.	14	CASSPARVNYGYTF	TGTGCCAGCAGCCCGGCCAGGGTTAACTATGGCTACACCTTC
TRBV6-5	.	TRBJ2-7	.	13	CASSRDPVYEQYF	TGTGCCAGCAGCCGAGACCCGGTCTACGAGCAGTACTTC
TRBV3-1/TRBV3-2	.	TRBJ2-1	.	13	CASSQGQQNEQFF	TGTGCCAGCAGCCAAGGTCAACAAAATGAGCAGTTCTTC
TRBV7-9	.	TRBJ2-5	.	15	CASSPGGRNQETQYF	TGTGCCAGCAGTCCCGGCGGACGGAACCAAGAGACCCAGTACTTC
TRBV6-6	.	TRBJ2-3	.	15	CASSSDRGHTDTQYF	TGTGCCAGCAGTTCCGACCGGGGCCACACAGATACGCAGTATTTT
TRBV29-1	once	TRBJ1-4	TRBD1	13	CSVKTGGEEKLFF	TGCAGCGTTAAGACAGGGGGCGAGGAAAAACTGTTTTTT
TRBV5-8	.	TRBJ2-7	TRBD1	16	CASSLFYGTASYEQYF	TGTGCCAGCAGCTTGTTCTATGGGACAGCCTCCTACGAGCAGTACTTC
TRBV3-1/TRBV3-2	.	TRBJ2-1	TRBD1	14	CASSQGRTGDEQFF	TGTGCCAGCAGCCAAGGACGGACAGGGGACGAGCAGTTCTTC
TRBV6-6	once	TRBJ2-1	TRBD1	15	CASSNRDREYNEQFF	TGTGCCAGCAGTAACCGGGACAGGGAATACAATGAGCAGTTCTTC
TRBV6-2/TRBV6-3	.	TRBJ2-1	TRBD2	16	CASSRRAGGTYNEQFF	TGTGCCAGCAGCCGCCGGGCGGGGGGGACCTACAATGAGCAGTTCTTC
TRBV4-2	.	TRBJ1-1	.	11	CASSHPGLAFF	TGTGCCAGCAGCCACCCAGGGCTAGCTTTCTTT
TRBV4-3	.	TRBJ2-2	.	16	CASSQVSGEDTGELFF	TGCGCCAGCAGCCAAGTTTCAGGGGAGGACACCGGGGAGCTGTTTTTT
TRBV5-5	.	TRBJ2-7	TRBD1	13	CASWDRGSYEQYF	TGTGCCAGTTGGGACAGGGGGTCATACGAGCAGTACTTC
TRBV19	.	TRBJ2-7	.	13	CASTGRGADEQYF	TGTGCCAGTACCGGCAGGGGCGCCGACGAGCAGTACTTC
TRBV6-5	.	TRBJ2-3	TRBD2	15	CASKGGGLNTDTQYF	TGTGCCAGCAAGGGTGGGGGACTAAACACAGATACGCAGTATTTT
TRBV7-3	.	TRBJ2-3	.	14	CASSPGVTTDTQYF	TGTGCCAGCAGCCCAGGCGTGACAACAGATACGCAGTATTTT
TRBV6-2/TRBV6-3	.	TRBJ1-2	.	17	CASSYSTKPGGVYGYTF	TGTGCCAGCAGTTACTCGACGAAGCCCGGAGGGGTCTATGGCTACACCTTC
TRBV7-6	.	TRBJ2-5	TRBD1	15	CASSLVGTGGETQYF	TGTGCCAGCAGCTTAGTGGGGACAGGCGGGGAGACCCAGTACTTC
TRBV9	.	TRBJ2-2	.	13	CASSVIRTGELFF	TGTGCCAGCAGCGTAATCCGCACCGGGGAGCTGTTTTTT
TRBV7-2	.	TRBJ2-3	.	13	CASSPYRTDTQYF	TGTGCCAGCAGTCCCTACCGCACAGATACGCAGTATTTT
TRBV18	once	TRBJ1-1	.	15	CASSPQGSRNTEAFF	TGTGCCAGCTCACCACAAGGGAGCAGGAACACTGAAGCTTTCTTT
TRBV10-3	.	TRBJ1-2	.	16	CAISESRAGTGYGYTF	TGTGCCATCAGTGAGTCGCGGGCGGGGACGGGCTATGGCTACACCTTC
TRBV27	once	TRBJ2-3	.	15	CASSLVGGGADTQYF	TGTGCCAGCAGTTTAGTGGGGGGAGGAGCAGATACGCAGTATTTT
TRBV7-6	.	TRBJ2-1	TRBD2	16	CASSLASGGAFGEQFF	TGTGCCAGCAGCTTAGCTAGCGGGGGGGCATTTGGTGAGCAGTTCTTC
TRBV2	.	TRBJ2-3	.	17	CASSEILGYRDPDTQYF	TGTGCCAGCAGTGAAATTTTGGGATACAGGGACCCAGATACGCAGTATTTT
TRBV7-6	.	TRBJ2-1	TRBD2	18	CASSPASGGLRTYNEQFF	TGTGCCAGCAGCCCTGCGAGCGGGGGACTCCGAACCTACAATGAGCAGTTCTTC
TRBV28	.	TRBJ2-3	TRBD2	16	CASSQPRRGATDTQYF	TGTGCCAGCAGCCAACCCCGGCGGGGGGCAACAGATACGCAGTATTTT
TRBV6-1	.	TRBJ1-1	.	14	CASSEIGRGTEAFF	TGTGCCAGCAGTGAAATAGGGAGGGGCACTGAAGCTTTCTTT